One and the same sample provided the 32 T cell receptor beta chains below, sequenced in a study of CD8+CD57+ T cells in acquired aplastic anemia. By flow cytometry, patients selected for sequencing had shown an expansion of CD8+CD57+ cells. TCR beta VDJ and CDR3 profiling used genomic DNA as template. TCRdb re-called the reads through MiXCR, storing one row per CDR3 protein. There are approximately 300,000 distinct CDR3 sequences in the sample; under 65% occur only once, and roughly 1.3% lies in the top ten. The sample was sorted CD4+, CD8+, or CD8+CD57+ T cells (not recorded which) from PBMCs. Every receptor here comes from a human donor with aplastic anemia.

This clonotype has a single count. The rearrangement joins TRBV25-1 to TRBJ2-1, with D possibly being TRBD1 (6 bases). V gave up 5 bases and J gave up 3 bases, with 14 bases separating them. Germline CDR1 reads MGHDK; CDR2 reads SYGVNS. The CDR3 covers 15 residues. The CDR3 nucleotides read TGTGCCAGCAGTCCGGCCCGGGACAACTACAATGAGCAGTTCTTC. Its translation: CASSPARDNYNEQFF.

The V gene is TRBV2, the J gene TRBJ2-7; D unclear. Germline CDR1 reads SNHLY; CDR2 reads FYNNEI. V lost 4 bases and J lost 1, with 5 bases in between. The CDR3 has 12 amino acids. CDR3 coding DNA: TGTGCCAGCAGTGTTCCGTCCTACGAGCAGTACTTC. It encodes CASSVPSYEQYF. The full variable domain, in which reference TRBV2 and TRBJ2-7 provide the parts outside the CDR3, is EPEVTQTPSHQVTQMGQEVILRCVPISNHLYFYWYRQILGQKVEFLVSFYNNEISEKSEIFDDQFSVERPDGSNFTLKIRSTKLEDSAMYFCASSVPSYEQYFGPGTRLTVT.

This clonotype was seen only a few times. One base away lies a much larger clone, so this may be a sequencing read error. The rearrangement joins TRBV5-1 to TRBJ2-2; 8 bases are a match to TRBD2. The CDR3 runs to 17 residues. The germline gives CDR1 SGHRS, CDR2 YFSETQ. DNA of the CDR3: TGCGCCAGCAGCCTCCTAACCGGGGGGGCGCCCACCTGGGAGCTGTTTTTT. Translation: CASSLLTGGAPTWELFF.

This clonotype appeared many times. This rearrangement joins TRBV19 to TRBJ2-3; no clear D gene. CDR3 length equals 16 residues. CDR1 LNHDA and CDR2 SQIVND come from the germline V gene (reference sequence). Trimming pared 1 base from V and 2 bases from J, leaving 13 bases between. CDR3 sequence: CASSIGSFGITDTQYF. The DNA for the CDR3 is TGTGCCAGTAGTATAGGTTCGTTCGGAATCACAGATACGCAGTATTTT.

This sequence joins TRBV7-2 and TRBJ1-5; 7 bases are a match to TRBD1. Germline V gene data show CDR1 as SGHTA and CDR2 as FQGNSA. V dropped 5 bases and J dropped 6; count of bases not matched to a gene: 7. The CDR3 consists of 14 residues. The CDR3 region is CASSGGQVSQPQHF. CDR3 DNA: TGTGCCAGCAGCGGCGGACAGGTCAGTCAGCCCCAGCATTTT.

CDR3 sequence: CASSFGTGFSEAFF. The DNA of the CDR3 is TGTGCCAGCAGCTTCGGTACAGGGTTCAGTGAAGCTTTCTTT. The V and J genes are TRBV5-6 and TRBJ1-1, with D possibly TRBD1 on 6 matching bases. Germline V gives CDR1 SGHDT, CDR2 YYEEEE. V lost 2 bases, J lost 7 bases, and 15 bases lay in between. The CDR3 sequence is 14 residues long.

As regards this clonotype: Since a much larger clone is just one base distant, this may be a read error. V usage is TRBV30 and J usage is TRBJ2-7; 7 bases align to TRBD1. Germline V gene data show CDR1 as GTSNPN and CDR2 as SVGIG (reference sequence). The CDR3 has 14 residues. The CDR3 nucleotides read TGTGCCTGGAGTCAAAAAGGGGGCGGAGGCGAGCAGCACTTC. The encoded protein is CAWSQKGGGGEQHF.

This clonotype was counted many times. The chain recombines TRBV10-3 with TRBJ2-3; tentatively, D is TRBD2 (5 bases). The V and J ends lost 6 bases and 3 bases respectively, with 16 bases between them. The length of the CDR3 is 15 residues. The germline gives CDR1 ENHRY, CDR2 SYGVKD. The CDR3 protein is CAISSGIQITDTQYF. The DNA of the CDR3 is TGTGCCATCAGCTCCGGGATTCAAATAACAGATACGCAGTATTTT.

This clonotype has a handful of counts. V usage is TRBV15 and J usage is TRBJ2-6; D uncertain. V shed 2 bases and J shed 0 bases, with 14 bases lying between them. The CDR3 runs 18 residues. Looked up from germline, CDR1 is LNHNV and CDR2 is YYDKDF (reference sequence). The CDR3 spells CATSRTLTLPSGANVLTF. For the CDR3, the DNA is TGTGCCACCAGCAGAACTTTGACATTACCCTCTGGGGCCAACGTCCTGACTTTC.

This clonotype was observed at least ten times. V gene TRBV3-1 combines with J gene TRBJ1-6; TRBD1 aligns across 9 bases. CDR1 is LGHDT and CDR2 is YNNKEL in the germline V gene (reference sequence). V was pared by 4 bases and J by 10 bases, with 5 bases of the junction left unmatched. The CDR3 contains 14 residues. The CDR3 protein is CASSLGQGESPLHF. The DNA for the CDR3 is TGTGCCAGCAGCCTGGGACAGGGCGAATCACCCCTCCACTTT.

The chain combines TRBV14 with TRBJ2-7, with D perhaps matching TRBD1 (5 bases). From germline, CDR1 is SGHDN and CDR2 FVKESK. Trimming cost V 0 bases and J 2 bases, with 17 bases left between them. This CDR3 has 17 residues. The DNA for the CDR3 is TGTGCCAGCAGCCAAGATCCCCTGGCAGGGCGTCCCTACGAGCAGTACTTC. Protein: CASSQDPLAGRPYEQYF.

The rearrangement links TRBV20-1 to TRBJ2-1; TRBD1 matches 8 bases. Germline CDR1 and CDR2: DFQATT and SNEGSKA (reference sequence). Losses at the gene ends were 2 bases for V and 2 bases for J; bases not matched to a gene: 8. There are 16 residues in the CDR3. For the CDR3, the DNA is TGCAGTGCTAGACCAGGACAGGGAGCAACCTACAATGAGCAGTTCTTC. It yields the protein CSARPGQGATYNEQFF.

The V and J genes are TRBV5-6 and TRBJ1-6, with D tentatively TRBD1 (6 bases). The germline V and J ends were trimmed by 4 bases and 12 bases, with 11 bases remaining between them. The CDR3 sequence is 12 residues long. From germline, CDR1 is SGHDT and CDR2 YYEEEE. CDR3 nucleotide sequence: TGTGCCAGCAGCCGGGGGGCCGGACCCCTCCACTTT. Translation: CASSRGAGPLHF.

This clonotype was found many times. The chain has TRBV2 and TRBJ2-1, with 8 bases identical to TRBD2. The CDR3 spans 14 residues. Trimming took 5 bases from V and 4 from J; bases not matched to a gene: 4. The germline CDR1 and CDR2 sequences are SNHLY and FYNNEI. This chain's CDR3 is CASSNQRGYNEQFF. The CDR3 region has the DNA TGTGCCAGCAGTAACCAGCGGGGGTACAATGAGCAGTTCTTC.

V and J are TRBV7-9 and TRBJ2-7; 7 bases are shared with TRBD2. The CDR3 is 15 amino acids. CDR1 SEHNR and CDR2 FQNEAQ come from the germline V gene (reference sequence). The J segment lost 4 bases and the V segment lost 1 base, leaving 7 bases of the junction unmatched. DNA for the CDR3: TGTGCCAGCAGCTTAGTCGCGGGAGAAGGTTACGAGCAGTACTTC. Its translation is CASSLVAGEGYEQYF.

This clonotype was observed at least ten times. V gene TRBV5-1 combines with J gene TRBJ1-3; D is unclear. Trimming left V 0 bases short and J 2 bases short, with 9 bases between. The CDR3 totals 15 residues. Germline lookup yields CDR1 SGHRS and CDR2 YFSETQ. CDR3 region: CASSLDLTPGNTIYF. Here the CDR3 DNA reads TGCGCCAGCAGCTTGGACTTGACTCCTGGAAACACCATATATTTT.

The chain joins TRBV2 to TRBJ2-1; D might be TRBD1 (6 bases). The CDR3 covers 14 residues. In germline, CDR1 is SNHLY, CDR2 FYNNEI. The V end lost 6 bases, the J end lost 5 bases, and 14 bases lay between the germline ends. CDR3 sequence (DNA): TGTGCCAGCAGCGCCCGGACAGCAAACAATGAGCAGTTCTTC. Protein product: CASSARTANNEQFF.

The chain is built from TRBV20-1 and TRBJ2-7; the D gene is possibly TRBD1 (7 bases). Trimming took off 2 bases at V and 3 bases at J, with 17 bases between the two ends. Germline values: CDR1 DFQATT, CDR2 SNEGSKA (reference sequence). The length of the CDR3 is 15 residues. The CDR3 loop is CSARNAGTEVYEQYF. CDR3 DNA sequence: TGCAGTGCTAGAAACGCGGGGACAGAAGTCTACGAGCAGTACTTC.

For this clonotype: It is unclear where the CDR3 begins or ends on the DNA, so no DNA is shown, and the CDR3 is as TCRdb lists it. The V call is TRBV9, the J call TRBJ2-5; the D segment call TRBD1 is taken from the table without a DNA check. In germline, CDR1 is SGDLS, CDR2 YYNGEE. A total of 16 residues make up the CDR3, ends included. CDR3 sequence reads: CACSARVTGSRETQYF.

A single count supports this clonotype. The chain's CDR3 is CASSQDMASGSTSTDTQYF. CDR3 in DNA: TGTGCCAGCAGCCAAGATATGGCTAGCGGGAGTACTAGCACAGATACGCAGTATTTT. The J gene is TRBJ2-3, the V gene TRBV4-2; 10 positions match TRBD2. The trim removed 0 bases at V and 0 bases at J, leaving 9 bases unmatched. Germline V CDR1 and CDR2: LGHNA, YNFKEQ. The CDR3 extends over 19 amino acids.

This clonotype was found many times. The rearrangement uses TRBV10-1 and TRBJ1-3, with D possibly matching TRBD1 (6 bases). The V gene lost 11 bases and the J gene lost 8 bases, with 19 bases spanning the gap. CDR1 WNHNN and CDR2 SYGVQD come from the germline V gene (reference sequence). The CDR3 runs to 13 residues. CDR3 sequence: CAGTTGHGDTIYF. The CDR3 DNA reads TGCGCCGGGACAACAGGTCATGGGGACACCATATATTTT.

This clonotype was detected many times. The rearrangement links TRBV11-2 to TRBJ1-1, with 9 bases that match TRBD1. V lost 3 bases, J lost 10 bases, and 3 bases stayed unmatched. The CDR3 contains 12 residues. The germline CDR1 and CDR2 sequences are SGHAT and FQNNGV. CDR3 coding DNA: TGTGCCAGCAGCTTGGGACAGGGTACAGCTTTCTTT. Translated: CASSLGQGTAFF.

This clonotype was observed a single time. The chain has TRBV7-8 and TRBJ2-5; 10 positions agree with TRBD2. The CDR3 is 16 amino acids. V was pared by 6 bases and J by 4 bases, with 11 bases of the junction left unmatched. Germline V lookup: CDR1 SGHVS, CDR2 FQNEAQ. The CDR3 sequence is CASSRGGTSERETQYF. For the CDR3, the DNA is TGTGCCAGCAGTCGGGGGGGGACTAGCGAACGAGAGACCCAGTACTTC. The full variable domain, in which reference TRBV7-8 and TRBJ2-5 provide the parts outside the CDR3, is GAGVSQSPRYKVAKRGQDVALRCDPISGHVSLFWYQQALGQGPEFLTYFQNEAQLDKSGLPSDRFFAERPEGSVSTLKIQRTQQEDSAVYLCASSRGGTSERETQYFGPGTRLLVL.

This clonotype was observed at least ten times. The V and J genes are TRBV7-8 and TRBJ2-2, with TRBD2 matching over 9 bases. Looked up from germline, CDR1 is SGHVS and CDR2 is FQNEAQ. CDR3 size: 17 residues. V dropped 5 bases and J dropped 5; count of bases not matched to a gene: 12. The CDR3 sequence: CASSLPGAGGHTGELFF. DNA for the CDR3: TGTGCCAGCAGCCTCCCTGGGGCGGGGGGGCATACCGGGGAGCTGTTTTTT. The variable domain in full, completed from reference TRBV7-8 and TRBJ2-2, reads GAGVSQSPRYKVAKRGQDVALRCDPISGHVSLFWYQQALGQGPEFLTYFQNEAQLDKSGLPSDRFFAERPEGSVSTLKIQRTQQEDSAVYLCASSLPGAGGHTGELFFGEGSRLTVL.

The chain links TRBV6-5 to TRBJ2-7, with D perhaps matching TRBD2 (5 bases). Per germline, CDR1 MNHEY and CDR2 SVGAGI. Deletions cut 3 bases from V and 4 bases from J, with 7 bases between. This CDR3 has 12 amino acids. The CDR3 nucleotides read TGTGCCAGCAGTTATGACTATTACGAGCAGTACTTC. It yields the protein CASSYDYYEQYF.

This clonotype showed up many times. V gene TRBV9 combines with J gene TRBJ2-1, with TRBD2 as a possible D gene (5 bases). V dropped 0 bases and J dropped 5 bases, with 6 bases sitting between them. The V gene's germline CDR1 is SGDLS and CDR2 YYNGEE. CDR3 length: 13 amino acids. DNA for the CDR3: TGTGCCAGCAGCGTAGCTAGCCACAATGAGCAGTTCTTC. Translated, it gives CASSVASHNEQFF.

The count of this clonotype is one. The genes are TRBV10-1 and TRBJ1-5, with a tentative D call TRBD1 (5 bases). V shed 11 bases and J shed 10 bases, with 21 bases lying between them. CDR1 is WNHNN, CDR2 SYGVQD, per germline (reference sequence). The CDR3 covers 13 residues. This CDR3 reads CAPTGTRWVPQHF. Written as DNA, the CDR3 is TGCGCCCCAACCGGGACGCGGTGGGTTCCCCAGCATTTT.

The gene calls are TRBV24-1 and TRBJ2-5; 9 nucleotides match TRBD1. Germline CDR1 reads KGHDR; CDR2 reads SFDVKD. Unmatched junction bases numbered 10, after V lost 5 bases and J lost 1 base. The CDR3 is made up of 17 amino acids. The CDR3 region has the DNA TGTGCCACCAGTGGCAGACAGGGGGTCACCCTCCAAGAGACCCAGTACTTC. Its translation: CATSGRQGVTLQETQYF.

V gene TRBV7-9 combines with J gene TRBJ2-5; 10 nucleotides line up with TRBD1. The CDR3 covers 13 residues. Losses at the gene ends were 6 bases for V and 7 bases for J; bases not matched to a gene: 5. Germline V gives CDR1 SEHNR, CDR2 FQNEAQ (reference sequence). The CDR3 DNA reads TGTGCCAGCAGGCCCCGGGACAGGGGGACCCAGTACTTC. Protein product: CASRPRDRGTQYF. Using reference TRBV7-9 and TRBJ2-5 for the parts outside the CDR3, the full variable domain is DTGVSQNPRHKITKRGQNVTFRCDPISEHNRLYWYRQTLGQGPEFLTYFQNEAQLEKSRLLSDRFSAERPKGSFSTLEIQRTEQGDSAMYLCASRPRDRGTQYFGPGTRLLVL.

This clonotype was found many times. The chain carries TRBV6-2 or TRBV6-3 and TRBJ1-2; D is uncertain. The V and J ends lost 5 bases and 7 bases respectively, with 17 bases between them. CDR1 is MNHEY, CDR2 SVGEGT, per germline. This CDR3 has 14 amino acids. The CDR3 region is CASSSGELMSGYTF. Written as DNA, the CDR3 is TGTGCCAGCAGTAGCGGGGAGTTGATGTCTGGCTACACCTTC.

The CDR3 DNA reads as TGCAGTGCTAACAGCGGGAGTCTAGGCACAGATACGCAGTATTTT. It encodes CSANSGSLGTDTQYF. The chain joins TRBV20-1 to TRBJ2-3; the match to TRBD2 covers 8 bases. The CDR3 totals 15 residues. Germline V gene sequence: CDR1 DFQATT, CDR2 SNEGSKA (reference sequence). With 4 bases clipped from V and 1 base from J, the junction kept 7 bases outside the gene matches.

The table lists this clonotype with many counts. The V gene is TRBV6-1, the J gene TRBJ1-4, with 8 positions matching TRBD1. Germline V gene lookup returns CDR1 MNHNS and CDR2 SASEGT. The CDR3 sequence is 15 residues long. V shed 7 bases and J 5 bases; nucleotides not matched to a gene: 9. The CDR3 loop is CASNPGQVFNEKLFF. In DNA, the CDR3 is TGTGCCAGCAATCCGGGACAGGTATTCAATGAAAAACTGTTTTTT.